This T cell receptor beta chain was found in a study of blood T cell repertoires in COVID-19. How the authors handled the data: Amplification of reference gene primers was used by the study to estimate nucleated cell counts. Libraries were prepared by immunoSEQ multiplex PCR; TCRdb keeps only in-frame clonotypes and omits some of them. The DNA was the basis for D and trimming; V, J and clone size are from that table. The sample shows 130,000 or so clones, 84% of them seen only once. The CDR3 totals 14 residues. V lost 1 base and J 3 bases, leaving 9 bases between the germline ends. Looked up from germline, CDR1 is KGHSH and CDR2 is LQKENI.

The receptor was isolated from a man under 40 with COVID-19, enrolled during active disease. The sequenced sample consisted of peripheral blood. The V and J genes are TRBV18 and TRBJ1-1; possibly TRBD1 for D (5 bases). CDR3: CASSPQGAYTEAFF. For the CDR3, the DNA is TGTGCCAGCTCACCACAAGGGGCGTACACTGAAGCTTTCTTT.